This T cell receptor (beta chain) was sequenced for a study of blood T cell repertoires in COVID-19. Germline CDR1 SQVTM, CDR2 ANQGSEA. CDR3 length: 13 residues. V shed 4 bases and J shed 4 bases, with 13 bases lying between them. In the source study's methods: Reference gene primers were amplified, and this amplification served to estimate nucleated cell counts. The repertoire was sequenced with immunoSEQ multiplex PCR; TCRdb's copy has only in-frame clones and lacks some. That table is the source of V, J and clone size, and D and trimming were worked out from the DNA. The sample yields 200,000 to 300,000 clones, 75% to 85% seen once.

The sequenced sample consisted of peripheral blood. V gene TRBV29-1 combines with J gene TRBJ1-1; tentative D call: TRBD1 (5 bases). The receptor was isolated from a man in his forties who had recovered from COVID-19. CDR3 coding DNA: TGCAGCGTTGTTGCGGGGAGGGGCACTGAAGCTTTCTTT. It is translated as CSVVAGRGTEAFF. Filled out from reference TRBV29-1 and TRBJ1-1, the complete variable domain reads SAVISQKPSRDICQRGTSLTIQCQVDSQVTMMFWYRQQPGQSLTLIATANQGSEATYESGFVIDKFPISRPNLTFSTLTVSNMSPEDSSIYLCSVVAGRGTEAFFGQGTRLTVV.